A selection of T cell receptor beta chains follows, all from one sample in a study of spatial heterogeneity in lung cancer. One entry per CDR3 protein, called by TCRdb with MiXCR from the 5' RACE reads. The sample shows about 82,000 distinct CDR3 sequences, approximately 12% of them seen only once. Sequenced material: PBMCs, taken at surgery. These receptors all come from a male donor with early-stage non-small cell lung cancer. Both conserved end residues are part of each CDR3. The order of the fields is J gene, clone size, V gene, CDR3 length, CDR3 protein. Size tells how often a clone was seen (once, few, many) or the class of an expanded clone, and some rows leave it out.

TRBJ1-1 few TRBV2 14 CASPKRSGDTEAFF
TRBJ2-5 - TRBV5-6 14 CASSLKGREETQYF
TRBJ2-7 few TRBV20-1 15 CSARRAGAGSYEQYF
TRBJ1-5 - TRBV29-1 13 CSVELGANQPQHF
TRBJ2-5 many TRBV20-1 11 CSASGEETQYF
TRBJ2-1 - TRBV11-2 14 CASSPGTRHDEQFF
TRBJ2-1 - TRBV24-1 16 CATSDLVAGAYNEQFF
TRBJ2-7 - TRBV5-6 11 CASKSGGEQYF
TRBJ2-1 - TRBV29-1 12 CSVEGDSNEQFF
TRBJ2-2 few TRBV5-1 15 CASSSDRIGTGELFF
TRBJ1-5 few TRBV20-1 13 CSARGQGEQPQHF
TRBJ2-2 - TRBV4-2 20 CASSQVGMASGRGRTGELFF
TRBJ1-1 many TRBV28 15 CASSTTGAINTEAFF
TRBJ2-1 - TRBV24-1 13 CATSEGYVSEQFF
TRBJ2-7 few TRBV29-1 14 CSVNGKGESYEQYF
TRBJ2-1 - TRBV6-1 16 CASSEAWGSSYNEQFF
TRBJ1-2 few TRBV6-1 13 CASSEEVPYGYTF
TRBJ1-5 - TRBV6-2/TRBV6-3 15 CASTNGEGPYQPQHF
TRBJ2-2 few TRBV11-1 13 CASSLGGFGELFF
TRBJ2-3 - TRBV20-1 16 CSARDRRVESTDTQYF
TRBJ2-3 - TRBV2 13 CASRALATDTQYF
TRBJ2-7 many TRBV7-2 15 CASSLTFDRGYEQYF
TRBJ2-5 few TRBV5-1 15 CASSLEGRHQETQYF
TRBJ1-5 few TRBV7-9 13 CASSLEGRQPQHF
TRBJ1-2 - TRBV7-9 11 CASSLRDGYTF
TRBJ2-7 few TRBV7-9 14 CASSFQEEGYEQYF
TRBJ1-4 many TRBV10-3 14 CAISDRSTNEKLFF
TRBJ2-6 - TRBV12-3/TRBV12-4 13 CASRRSGANVLTF
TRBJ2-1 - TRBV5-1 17 CASSPGSRGSSYNEQFF
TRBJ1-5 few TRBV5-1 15 CASSGGAGENQPQHF
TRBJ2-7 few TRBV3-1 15 CASSRATGGYHEQYF
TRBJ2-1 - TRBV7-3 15 CASRTEAASYNEQFF
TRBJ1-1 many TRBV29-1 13 CSVSQGGNTEAFF
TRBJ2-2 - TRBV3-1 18 CASSQDLAGLENTGELFF
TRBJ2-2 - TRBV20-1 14 CSARSVGGTGELFF
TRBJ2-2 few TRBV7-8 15 CASSLGLTGSGELFF
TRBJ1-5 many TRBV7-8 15 CASSLETGSNQPQHF
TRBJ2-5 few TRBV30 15 CAWSVLGQGSETQYF
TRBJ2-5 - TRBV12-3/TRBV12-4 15 CASRLLGGPQETQYF
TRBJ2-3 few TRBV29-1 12 CSARRSTDTQYF
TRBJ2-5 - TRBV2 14 CASSEAQRQETQYF